A selection of T cell receptor beta chains follows, all from one sample in a study of cytomegalovirus exposure and HLA in healthy donors. Method: immunoSEQ multiplex PCR; TCRdb's copy keeps in-frame clones and lacks some. This sample has under 300,000 clones, with over 70% found just once. Sample: PBMCs. Receptor source: a woman between 55 and 75 years old in good health and CMV-seropositive. Both conserved end residues are part of each CDR3. Each record gives: CDR3 length, J gene, V gene, D gene, clone size, CDR3 DNA, CDR3 protein. D genes are given only for firm matches. Where a row states a size, it is once, few, many or the class of an expanded clone; other rows omit it.

CDR3 length: 14; J gene: TRBJ1-2; V gene: TRBV5-4; D gene: TRBD1; clone size: few; CDR3 DNA: TGTGCCAGCAGCCCGGACAGGGACCCCTATGGCTACACCTTC; CDR3 protein: CASSPDRDPYGYTF
CDR3 length: 17; J gene: TRBJ1-5; V gene: TRBV6-1; D gene: TRBD1; clone size: NA; CDR3 DNA: TGTGCCAGCAGTGAAGTTGGGGGCAGGGGGTATTCTCAGCCCCAGCATTTT; CDR3 protein: CASSEVGGRGYSQPQHF
CDR3 length: 14; J gene: TRBJ1-6; V gene: TRBV28; D gene: NA; clone size: few; CDR3 DNA: TGTGCCAGCAGTTTCGTGCGGGGTAATTCACCCCTCCACTTT; CDR3 protein: CASSFVRGNSPLHF
CDR3 length: 14; J gene: TRBJ1-1; V gene: TRBV27; D gene: NA; clone size: few; CDR3 DNA: TGTGCCAGCAGTTTTACTAGTGGGAATACTGAAGCTTTCTTT; CDR3 protein: CASSFTSGNTEAFF
CDR3 length: 15; J gene: TRBJ2-7; V gene: TRBV30; D gene: NA; clone size: NA; CDR3 DNA: TGTGCCTGGAGCGGAATCCTTAGGAGCTCCTACGAGCAGTACTTC; CDR3 protein: CAWSGILRSSYEQYF
CDR3 length: 11; J gene: TRBJ1-2; V gene: TRBV5-1; D gene: NA; clone size: NA; CDR3 DNA: TGCGCCAGCAGGGCGGACTATGGCTACACCTTC; CDR3 protein: CASRADYGYTF
CDR3 length: 16; J gene: TRBJ2-3; V gene: TRBV28; D gene: NA; clone size: once; CDR3 DNA: TGTGCCAGCAGTTCCCGACTATCCTCTAGCACAGATACGCAGTATTTT; CDR3 protein: CASSSRLSSSTDTQYF
CDR3 length: 14; J gene: TRBJ2-3; V gene: TRBV27; D gene: NA; clone size: NA; CDR3 DNA: TGTGCCAGCACTAGGGGCGGCCGCACAGATACGCAGTATTTT; CDR3 protein: CASTRGGRTDTQYF
CDR3 length: 19; J gene: TRBJ2-3; V gene: TRBV19; D gene: TRBD2; clone size: once; CDR3 DNA: TGTGCCAGTAGTATAGGGGGACTAGCGGGAGTCGGGGGCACAGATACGCAGTATTTT; CDR3 protein: CASSIGGLAGVGGTDTQYF
CDR3 length: 16; J gene: TRBJ2-4; V gene: TRBV7-8; D gene: NA; clone size: NA; CDR3 DNA: TGTGCCAGCAGCTTAGTGGGGGGACTAGCCAAAAACATTCAGTACTTC; CDR3 protein: CASSLVGGLAKNIQYF
CDR3 length: 15; J gene: TRBJ2-3; V gene: TRBV19; D gene: TRBD1; clone size: NA; CDR3 DNA: TGTGCCAGTAGAACGACAGGGGGTAGCACAGATACGCAGTATTTT; CDR3 protein: CASRTTGGSTDTQYF
CDR3 length: 14; J gene: TRBJ1-2; V gene: TRBV10-3; D gene: NA; clone size: NA; CDR3 DNA: TGTGCCATCAGGGGGGACACTATTAACTATGGCTACACCTTC; CDR3 protein: CAIRGDTINYGYTF
CDR3 length: 15; J gene: TRBJ2-3; V gene: TRBV18; D gene: NA; clone size: NA; CDR3 DNA: TGTGCCAGCTCACCCCTTGGGGGGGCTGGCGATACGCAGTATTTT; CDR3 protein: CASSPLGGAGDTQYF
CDR3 length: 14; J gene: TRBJ1-1; V gene: TRBV9; D gene: NA; clone size: once; CDR3 DNA: TGTGCCAGCAGCGTAGGGTACAGTAACACTGAAGCTTTCTTT; CDR3 protein: CASSVGYSNTEAFF
CDR3 length: 15; J gene: TRBJ1-5; V gene: TRBV10-3; D gene: TRBD1; clone size: few; CDR3 DNA: TGTGCCACCTCTCAGGGGGCTCGGAGCAATCAGCCCCAGCATTTT; CDR3 protein: CATSQGARSNQPQHF
CDR3 length: 14; J gene: TRBJ1-5; V gene: TRBV5-5; D gene: TRBD1; clone size: NA; CDR3 DNA: TGTGCCAGCAGCTTTGGGACAGGCAACCAGCCCCAGCATTTT; CDR3 protein: CASSFGTGNQPQHF
CDR3 length: 16; J gene: TRBJ2-1; V gene: TRBV4-1; D gene: TRBD2; clone size: NA; CDR3 DNA: TGCGCCAGCAGCCAGGGGACTAGCGGGAGGTGGAATGAGCAGTTCTTC; CDR3 protein: CASSQGTSGRWNEQFF
CDR3 length: 17; J gene: TRBJ2-3; V gene: TRBV12-5; D gene: TRBD2; clone size: once; CDR3 DNA: TGTGCTAGTGGTTCCTTTAGCGGGAGGTTGCGCACAGATACGCAGTATTTT; CDR3 protein: CASGSFSGRLRTDTQYF
CDR3 length: 16; J gene: TRBJ2-3; V gene: TRBV5-4; D gene: NA; clone size: NA; CDR3 DNA: TGTGCCAGCAGCTTGGGAGCGGGTTTGGGCACAGATACGCAGTATTTT; CDR3 protein: CASSLGAGLGTDTQYF
CDR3 length: 13; J gene: TRBJ1-1; V gene: TRBV12-5; D gene: NA; clone size: NA; CDR3 DNA: TGTGCTAGTGGTTACCTGACAAACACTGAAGCTTTCTTT; CDR3 protein: CASGYLTNTEAFF
CDR3 length: 14; J gene: TRBJ1-1; V gene: TRBV19; D gene: NA; clone size: few; CDR3 DNA: TGTGCCACGGTTGAGTGGGGACAAAACACTGAAGCTTTCTTT; CDR3 protein: CATVEWGQNTEAFF
CDR3 length: 16; J gene: TRBJ2-7; V gene: TRBV4-1; D gene: TRBD1; clone size: NA; CDR3 DNA: TGCGCCAGCAGCAACTGGGACAGGGGGGGCTCCTACGAGCAGTACTTC; CDR3 protein: CASSNWDRGGSYEQYF
CDR3 length: 14; J gene: TRBJ2-1; V gene: TRBV11-3; D gene: TRBD2; clone size: NA; CDR3 DNA: TGTGCCAGCAGCTTGAGCGGGGAGTACAATGAGCAGTTCTTC; CDR3 protein: CASSLSGEYNEQFF
CDR3 length: 13; J gene: TRBJ1-3; V gene: TRBV5-1; D gene: NA; clone size: NA; CDR3 DNA: TGCGCCAGCAGCGGTAGCTCTGGAAACACCATATATTTT; CDR3 protein: CASSGSSGNTIYF
CDR3 length: 15; J gene: TRBJ2-5; V gene: TRBV5-1; D gene: TRBD1; clone size: few; CDR3 DNA: TGCGCCAGCAGCTTTGGACAGGGCCTGGAAGAGACCCAGTACTTC; CDR3 protein: CASSFGQGLEETQYF
CDR3 length: 17; J gene: TRBJ2-1; V gene: TRBV5-8; D gene: TRBD2; clone size: few; CDR3 DNA: TGTGCCAGCAGCTTCCGCGGGGGGGTAGGGGCCTACAATGAGCAGTTCTTC; CDR3 protein: CASSFRGGVGAYNEQFF
CDR3 length: 14; J gene: TRBJ2-7; V gene: TRBV28; D gene: NA; clone size: NA; CDR3 DNA: TGTGCCAGCAGTTTGGGTCTAGCGAGTTACGAGCAGTACTTC; CDR3 protein: CASSLGLASYEQYF
CDR3 length: 16; J gene: TRBJ2-5; V gene: TRBV13; D gene: TRBD2; clone size: NA; CDR3 DNA: TGTGCCAGCAGCTTAGTCCTAGCGGGAGTTGGGGAGACCCAGTACTTC; CDR3 protein: CASSLVLAGVGETQYF
CDR3 length: 19; J gene: TRBJ1-2; V gene: TRBV28; D gene: NA; clone size: NA; CDR3 DNA: TGTGCCAGCAGCGGGCGACGCCATCCGGCACAGGGCTTTAACTATGGCTACACCTTC; CDR3 protein: CASSGRRHPAQGFNYGYTF
CDR3 length: 13; J gene: TRBJ2-3; V gene: TRBV6-1; D gene: NA; clone size: NA; CDR3 DNA: TGTGCCAGCGTCGAGGGAGCTAGAAATACGCAGTATTTT; CDR3 protein: CASVEGARNTQYF
CDR3 length: 13; J gene: TRBJ2-5; V gene: TRBV18; D gene: TRBD1; clone size: few; CDR3 DNA: TGTGCCAGCTCAAATAACAGGGGAGAGACCCAGTACTTC; CDR3 protein: CASSNNRGETQYF
CDR3 length: 18; J gene: TRBJ2-1; V gene: TRBV15; D gene: TRBD2; clone size: NA; CDR3 DNA: TGTGCCACCAGCACCCGAAGGAGGGGACTAGCGTTTTACAATGAGCAGTTCTTC; CDR3 protein: CATSTRRRGLAFYNEQFF
CDR3 length: 13; J gene: TRBJ2-7; V gene: TRBV5-1; D gene: NA; clone size: NA; CDR3 DNA: TGCGCCAGCAGCCAATCCGGGAGCTACGAGCAGTACTTC; CDR3 protein: CASSQSGSYEQYF
CDR3 length: 17; J gene: TRBJ2-1; V gene: TRBV29-1; D gene: TRBD2; clone size: NA; CDR3 DNA: TGCAGCGTTGAAGCCCCCCGGACTAGCGGGAGGACCGGTGAGCAGTTCTTC; CDR3 protein: CSVEAPRTSGRTGEQFF
CDR3 length: 15; J gene: TRBJ2-3; V gene: TRBV19; D gene: TRBD1; clone size: NA; CDR3 DNA: TGTGCCAGTAGTATTTTGCACAGGGGCGCAGATACGCAGTATTTT; CDR3 protein: CASSILHRGADTQYF
CDR3 length: 13; J gene: TRBJ2-3; V gene: TRBV25-1; D gene: NA; clone size: NA; CDR3 DNA: TGTGCCTTAAAGGGGGATAACACAGATACGCAGTATTTT; CDR3 protein: CALKGDNTDTQYF
CDR3 length: 15; J gene: TRBJ2-7; V gene: TRBV5-6; D gene: TRBD2; clone size: NA; CDR3 DNA: TGTGCCAGCAGCTTGGGTCTGCGGGAGAGCCTCGAGCAGTACTTC; CDR3 protein: CASSLGLRESLEQYF
CDR3 length: 16; J gene: TRBJ2-2; V gene: TRBV9; D gene: TRBD2; clone size: NA; CDR3 DNA: TGTGCCAGCAGCGTAGTGGCTAGCGGAAGTCACGGGGAGCTGTTTTTT; CDR3 protein: CASSVVASGSHGELFF
CDR3 length: 15; J gene: TRBJ2-1; V gene: TRBV6-4; D gene: TRBD2; clone size: NA; CDR3 DNA: TGTGCCAGCAGCCCTATAGCGGGAGTCGACAATGAGCAGTTCTTC; CDR3 protein: CASSPIAGVDNEQFF
CDR3 length: 15; J gene: TRBJ1-3; V gene: TRBV6-1; D gene: TRBD1; clone size: few; CDR3 DNA: TGTGCCAGCAGTGAACTGGCAGGGGGGAGGAACACCATATATTTT; CDR3 protein: CASSELAGGRNTIYF
CDR3 length: 14; J gene: TRBJ2-7; V gene: TRBV5-4; D gene: NA; clone size: NA; CDR3 DNA: TGTGCCAGCAGCGCGCGGGGCGGAGCCTACGAGCAGTACTTC; CDR3 protein: CASSARGGAYEQYF
CDR3 length: 15; J gene: TRBJ2-7; V gene: TRBV9; D gene: TRBD2; clone size: NA; CDR3 DNA: TGTGCCAGCAGCGTAGGGACTAGCGGGAGCTACGAGCAGTACTTC; CDR3 protein: CASSVGTSGSYEQYF
CDR3 length: 14; J gene: TRBJ1-4; V gene: TRBV5-6; D gene: NA; clone size: few; CDR3 DNA: TGTGCCAGCAGCTTGAAGGTGGGACACGGGAAACTGTTTTTT; CDR3 protein: CASSLKVGHGKLFF
CDR3 length: 15; J gene: TRBJ2-7; V gene: TRBV6-5; D gene: TRBD1; clone size: NA; CDR3 DNA: TGTGCCAGCAACCCGCTCGGACAGGGTGCCTACGAGCAGTACTTC; CDR3 protein: CASNPLGQGAYEQYF
CDR3 length: 15; J gene: TRBJ1-5; V gene: TRBV27; D gene: NA; clone size: few; CDR3 DNA: TGTGCCAGCAGTAGGGAGGGATTGGGCAATCAGCCCCAGCATTTT; CDR3 protein: CASSREGLGNQPQHF
CDR3 length: 13; J gene: TRBJ2-7; V gene: TRBV2; D gene: TRBD2; clone size: NA; CDR3 DNA: TGTGCCGGCCGGCGCGGGAGGACCTACGAGCAGTACTTC; CDR3 protein: CAGRRGRTYEQYF
CDR3 length: 15; J gene: TRBJ2-2; V gene: TRBV2; D gene: TRBD1; clone size: NA; CDR3 DNA: TGTGCCAGCAACGGCAGGGGGATTGACACCGGGGAGCTGTTTTTT; CDR3 protein: CASNGRGIDTGELFF
CDR3 length: 14; J gene: TRBJ2-3; V gene: TRBV19; D gene: NA; clone size: NA; CDR3 DNA: TGTGCCAGTAGTATGCGAGGGAGCACAGATACGCAGTATTTT; CDR3 protein: CASSMRGSTDTQYF
CDR3 length: 16; J gene: TRBJ2-7; V gene: TRBV11-2; D gene: NA; clone size: NA; CDR3 DNA: TGTGCCAGCAGCTTGGGCGTCGGGACTTTTTCCTACGAGCAGTACTTC; CDR3 protein: CASSLGVGTFSYEQYF